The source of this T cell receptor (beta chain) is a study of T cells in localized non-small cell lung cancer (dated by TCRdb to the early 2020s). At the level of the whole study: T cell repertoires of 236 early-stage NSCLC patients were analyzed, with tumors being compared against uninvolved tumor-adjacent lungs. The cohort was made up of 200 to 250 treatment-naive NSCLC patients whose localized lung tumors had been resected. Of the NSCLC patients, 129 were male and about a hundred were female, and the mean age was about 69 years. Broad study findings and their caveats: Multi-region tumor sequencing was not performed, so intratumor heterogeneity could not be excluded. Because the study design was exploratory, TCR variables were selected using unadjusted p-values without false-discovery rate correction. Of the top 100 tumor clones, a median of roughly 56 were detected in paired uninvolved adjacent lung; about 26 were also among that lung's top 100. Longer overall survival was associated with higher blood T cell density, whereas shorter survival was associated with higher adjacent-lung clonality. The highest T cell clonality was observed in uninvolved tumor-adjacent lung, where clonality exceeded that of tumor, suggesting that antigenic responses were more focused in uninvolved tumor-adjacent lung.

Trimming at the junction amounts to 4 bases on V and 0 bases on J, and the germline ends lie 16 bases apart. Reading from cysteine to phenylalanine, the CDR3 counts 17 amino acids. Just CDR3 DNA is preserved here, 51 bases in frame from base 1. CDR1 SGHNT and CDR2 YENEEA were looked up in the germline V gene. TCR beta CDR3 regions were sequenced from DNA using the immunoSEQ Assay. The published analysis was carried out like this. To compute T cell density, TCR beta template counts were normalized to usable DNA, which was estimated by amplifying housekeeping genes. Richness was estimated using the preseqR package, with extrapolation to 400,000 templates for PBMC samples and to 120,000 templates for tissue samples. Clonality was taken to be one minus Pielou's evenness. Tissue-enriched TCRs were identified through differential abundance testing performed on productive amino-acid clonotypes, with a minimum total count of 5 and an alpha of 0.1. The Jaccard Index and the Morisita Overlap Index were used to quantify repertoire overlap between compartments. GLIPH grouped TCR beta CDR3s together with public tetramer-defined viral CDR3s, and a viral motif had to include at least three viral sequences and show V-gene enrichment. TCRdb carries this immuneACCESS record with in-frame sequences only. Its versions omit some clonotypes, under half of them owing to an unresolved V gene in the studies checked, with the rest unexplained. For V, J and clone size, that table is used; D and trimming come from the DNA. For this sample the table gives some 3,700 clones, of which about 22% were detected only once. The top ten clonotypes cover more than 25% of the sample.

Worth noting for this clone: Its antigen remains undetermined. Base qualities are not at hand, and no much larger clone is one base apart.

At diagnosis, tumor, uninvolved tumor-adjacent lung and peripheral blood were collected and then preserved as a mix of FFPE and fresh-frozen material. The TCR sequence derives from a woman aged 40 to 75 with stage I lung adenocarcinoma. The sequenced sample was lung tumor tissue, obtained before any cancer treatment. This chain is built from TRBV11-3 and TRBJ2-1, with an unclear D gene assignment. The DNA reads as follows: TGTGCCAGCAGCTCTAGTAGTGCTCGGAGCTCCTACAATGAGCAGTTCTTC. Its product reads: CASSSSSARSSYNEQFF.